The 21 T cell receptor beta chains below all came from one sample that was sequenced in a study of blood T cell repertoires in COVID-19. Profiling relied on immunoSEQ multiplex PCR, and the TCRdb table lists in-frame clones only, not all of them. The data contain around 130,000 clones, around 78% of them singletons. The sequenced material came from peripheral blood. All receptors come from a human donor in a cohort sampled during active COVID-19.

The table lists this clone with many counts. This chain connects TRBV11-2 to TRBJ1-4; 7 bases match TRBD1. With V trimmed by 5 bases and J by 6 bases, 9 bases remained unmatched. Germline lookup yields CDR1 SGHAT and CDR2 FQNNGV. CDR3 length: 15 amino acids. The CDR3 here is CASSHSTGIDEKLFF. CDR3 DNA sequence: TGTGCCAGCAGCCATTCGACAGGGATAGATGAAAAACTGTTTTTT.

This clone has more than one count but fewer than ten. The V call is TRBV7-8, the J call TRBJ2-1; TRBD1 is a possible D gene (5 bases). The CDR3 runs 12 residues. Germline CDR1 is SGHVS and CDR2 is FQNEAQ. Trimming stripped 3 bases from V and 8 bases from J, with 8 bases between. The CDR3 nucleotides read TGTGCCAGCAGCTTGACAGCCTATGAGCAGTTCTTC. Amino acid sequence: CASSLTAYEQFF.

The V gene is TRBV29-1, the J gene TRBJ2-6; the match to TRBD2 covers 9 bases. This CDR3 contains 16 residues. Germline trimming cut 5 bases from V and 0 bases from J; bases unmatched to any gene: 5. Germline lookup yields CDR1 SQVTM and CDR2 ANQGSEA. For the CDR3, the DNA is TGCAGCGTTCAGGCGGGGGGGCTCTCTGGGGCCAACGTCCTGACTTTC. Its protein is CSVQAGGLSGANVLTF.

This chain connects TRBV7-9 to TRBJ2-7, with D tentatively TRBD1 (6 bases). CDR3 length: 14 amino acids. Trimming removed 5 bases from V and 5 bases from J, with 16 bases in between. In germline, CDR1 is SEHNR, CDR2 FQNEAQ (reference sequence). The DNA of the CDR3 is TGTGCCAGCAGCCCGGTCCAGGGGATCGACGAGCAGTACTTC. Translating it yields CASSPVQGIDEQYF.

The V call is TRBV28, the J call TRBJ2-6, with D tentatively TRBD2 (5 bases). Trimming pared 5 bases from V and 0 bases from J, leaving 14 bases between. The CDR3 extends over 17 amino acids. Germline V gene sequence: CDR1 MDHEN, CDR2 SYDVKM. The CDR3 is CASSPRDFSSGANVLTF. CDR3 nucleotide sequence: TGTGCCAGCAGTCCGAGGGATTTCAGCTCTGGGGCCAACGTCCTGACTTTC. Based on the CDR3 plus reference TRBV28 and TRBJ2-6, the full variable domain is DVKVTQSSRYLVKRTGEKVFLECVQDMDHENMFWYRQDPGLGLRLIYFSYDVKMKEKGDIPEGYSVSREKKERFSLILESASTNQTSMYLCASSPRDFSSGANVLTFGAGSRLTVL.

This clone has a single count. Here the CDR3 reads CASSLGTGGPSTEAFF. The CDR3 DNA sequence: TGTGCCAGCAGCTTAGGGACAGGGGGGCCGAGCACTGAAGCTTTCTTT. The rearrangement links TRBV11-2 to TRBJ1-1; 10 bases are shared with TRBD1. Germline CDR1 is SGHAT and CDR2 is FQNNGV. This CDR3 contains 16 residues. The V and J ends lost 1 base and 4 bases, in that order; junction bases with no gene match: 6.

The V and J genes are TRBV6-6 and TRBJ2-7; possibly TRBD1 for D (5 bases). The CDR3 runs 11 residues. V lost 11 bases, J lost 5 bases, and 13 bases lay in between. Germline CDR1 and CDR2: MNHNY and SVGAGI (reference sequence). The CDR3 is CAAAAGNEQYF. The CDR3 coding sequence is TGTGCCGCGGCGGCAGGGAACGAGCAGTACTTC.

In its sample, this clone was seen once. The chain has TRBV19 and TRBJ1-3, with 7 bases lining up with TRBD1. CDR1 and CDR2 (germline): LNHDA, SQIVND (reference sequence). The CDR3 sequence is 14 residues long. The J segment lost 2 bases and the V segment lost 7 bases, leaving 5 bases of the junction unmatched. The CDR3 coding sequence is TGTGCCAGTAATGAGGGGGCTGCTGGAAACACCATATATTTT. This encodes CASNEGAAGNTIYF.

The V and J genes are TRBV7-3 and TRBJ2-7, with 9 bases matching TRBD2. Trimming at V came to 5 bases and at J to 1 base, leaving 6 bases not matched to a gene. Per the germline V gene, CDR1 is SGHTA and CDR2 is FQGTGA. The CDR3 contains 15 residues. The CDR3 DNA is TGTGCCAGCAGCCGCAGCGGGGGGAATTCCTACGAGCAGTACTTC. This gives the protein CASSRSGGNSYEQYF.

The J gene is TRBJ2-3, the V gene TRBV7-9, with 8 bases lining up with TRBD1. Unmatched junction bases numbered 9, after V lost 7 bases and J lost 3 bases. CDR1 and CDR2 (germline): SEHNR, FQNEAQ (reference sequence). The CDR3 is 15 residues long. CDR3 nucleotides: TGTGCCAGCACCAACGACAGGGGAATGACAGATACGCAGTATTTT. Encoded protein: CASTNDRGMTDTQYF.

J is TRBJ2-7 and V is TRBV30, with 8 positions matching TRBD1. CDR3 length: 14 residues. Germline V lookup: CDR1 GTSNPN, CDR2 SVGIG (reference sequence). J was trimmed by 5 bases and V by 1 base; bases with no gene match: 7. The CDR3 region has the DNA TGTGCCTGGAGTGGGGGTCAGGGGGCCCACGAGCAGTACTTC. Its translation: CAWSGGQGAHEQYF.

This clone has at least ten counts. The chain joins TRBV6-6 to TRBJ1-4; 12 nucleotides agree with TRBD1. The CDR3 consists of 16 residues. CDR1 and CDR2 (germline): MNHNY, SVGAGI (reference sequence). V gave up 3 bases and J gave up 10 bases; unmatched junction bases: 9. The CDR3 bases are TGTGCCAGCAGTTATACCGGGACAGGGGGCGACGGAAAACTGTTTTTT. It is translated as CASSYTGTGGDGKLFF.

The genes are TRBV28 and TRBJ2-1, with 9 bases matching TRBD1. The CDR3 covers 15 residues. The junction had 7 bases not matched to a gene; V was cut back by 6 bases and J by 4 bases. The germline V gene encodes CDR1 MDHEN and CDR2 SYDVKM. The CDR3 is CASSDWTGAYNEQFF. CDR3 nucleotide sequence: TGTGCCAGCAGCGACTGGACAGGGGCGTACAATGAGCAGTTCTTC.

CDR3 sequence (DNA): TGTGCCAGTAGTACCCGGGGGGCCGGGGAGCTGTTTTTT. Amino acid sequence: CASSTRGAGELFF. The V gene is TRBV19, the J gene TRBJ2-2; 7 nucleotides match TRBD2. There are 13 residues in the CDR3. The ends lost 4 bases at V and 6 bases at J; junction bases unmatched: 2. The germline gives CDR1 LNHDA, CDR2 SQIVND (reference sequence).

V usage is TRBV29-1 and J usage is TRBJ1-2; D is perhaps TRBD1 (6 bases). Germline V gene lookup returns CDR1 SQVTM and CDR2 ANQGSEA. Trimming pared 5 bases from V and 7 bases from J, leaving 11 bases between. The CDR3 is 11 residues long. The CDR3 protein is CSVTGLSGYTF. CDR3 sequence (DNA): TGCAGCGTTACAGGGTTGAGTGGCTACACCTTC.

This clone has just one count. The chain combines TRBV15 with TRBJ2-5, with no clear D. The CDR3 contains 13 residues. V was clipped by 5 bases and J by 4 bases, with 11 bases between them. Germline values: CDR1 LNHNV, CDR2 YYDKDF (reference sequence). The CDR3 spells CATSGSWAETQYF. The CDR3 DNA reads TGTGCCACCAGCGGGTCGTGGGCAGAGACCCAGTACTTC.

This clone has just a few counts. The chain is built from TRBV10-3 and TRBJ1-1; a possible D gene is TRBD1 (5 bases). This CDR3 comprises 14 residues. Germline V gene lookup returns CDR1 ENHRY and CDR2 SYGVKD. V shed 2 bases and J shed 1 base, with 8 bases lying between them. Here the CDR3 reads CAISEGHQNTEAFF. CDR3 DNA sequence: TGTGCCATCAGTGAGGGACACCAGAACACTGAAGCTTTCTTT.

The V call is TRBV2, the J call TRBJ2-1, with TRBD1 matching 11 bases. The CDR3 contains 15 residues. V was clipped by 5 bases and J by 6 bases; unmatched bases: 6. The V gene's germline CDR1 is SNHLY and CDR2 FYNNEI. The CDR3 sequence: CASSIGQGASNEQFF. In DNA, the CDR3 is TGTGCCAGCAGTATCGGACAGGGGGCATCCAATGAGCAGTTCTTC.

This chain joins TRBV7-9 and TRBJ2-7; 7 bases align to TRBD2. The CDR3 has 13 residues. The J segment lost 3 bases and the V segment lost 1 base, leaving 0 bases of the junction unmatched. CDR1 is SEHNR and CDR2 is FQNEAQ in the germline V gene (reference sequence). In nucleotides, the CDR3 is TGTGCCAGCAGCTTAGGGGGGGGCTACGAGCAGTACTTC. It codes for CASSLGGGYEQYF.

The chain combines TRBV19 with TRBJ1-2, with 7 bases identical to TRBD1. This CDR3 is 13 amino acids long. From germline, CDR1 is LNHDA and CDR2 SQIVND (reference sequence). V shed 7 bases and J 7 bases; nucleotides not matched to a gene: 9. This CDR3 reads CASTTGVAGGYTF. The DNA of the CDR3 is TGTGCCAGTACAACAGGGGTGGCAGGTGGCTACACCTTC.

This clone was counted between two and nine times. V is TRBV12-3 or TRBV12-4 and J is TRBJ2-3; D is ambiguous. This CDR3 has 12 residues. V dropped 5 bases and J dropped 6 bases, with 9 bases sitting between them. CDR3 loop: CASSQEVDTQYF. CDR3 coding DNA: TGTGCCAGCAGTCAAGAGGTGGATACGCAGTATTTT.